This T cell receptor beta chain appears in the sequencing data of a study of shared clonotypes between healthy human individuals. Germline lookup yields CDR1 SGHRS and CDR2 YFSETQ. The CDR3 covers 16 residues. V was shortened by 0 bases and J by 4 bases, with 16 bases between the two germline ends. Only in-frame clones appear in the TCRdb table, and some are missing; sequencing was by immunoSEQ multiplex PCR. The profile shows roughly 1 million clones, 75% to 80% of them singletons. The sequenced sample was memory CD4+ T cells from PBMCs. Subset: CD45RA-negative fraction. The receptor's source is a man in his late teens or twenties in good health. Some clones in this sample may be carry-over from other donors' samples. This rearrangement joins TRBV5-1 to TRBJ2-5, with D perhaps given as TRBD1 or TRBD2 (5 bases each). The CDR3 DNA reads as TGCGCCAGCAGCTTGGGTTCGGGACGAGCTATAGAGACCCAGTACTTC. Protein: CASSLGSGRAIETQYF.